The clone carrying this T cell receptor (beta chain) was detected a few times. This record belongs to a study of blood T cell repertoires in COVID-19. Study-level background: T cells, B-cell-depleted T cells, or PBMCs provided the cDNA or gDNA that served as material.

The CDR3 loop spans 15 amino acids. V was shortened by 2 bases and J by 2 bases, with 12 bases between the two germline ends. Germline CDR1 is SGHVS and CDR2 is FQNEAQ. In the original analysis: Amplifying reference gene primers gave estimates of nucleated cell counts. Using immunoSEQ multiplex PCR, the repertoire was profiled, and TCRdb retains in-frame clones only, with some absent. V and J calls and clone size are given by that table; D and trimming were obtained from the DNA. The profile shows about 300,000 clones, around 80% of them singletons. The clonotype was recovered from a woman between 50 and 59 years old with acute or convalescent COVID-19. The J gene is TRBJ1-2, the V gene TRBV7-8; tentatively, D is TRBD1 (5 bases). The sample comprised peripheral blood. CDR3 DNA sequence: TGTGCCAGCAGCTTATTTGGGGGGGGAAACTATGGCTACACCTTC. Translated, it gives CASSLFGGGNYGYTF.